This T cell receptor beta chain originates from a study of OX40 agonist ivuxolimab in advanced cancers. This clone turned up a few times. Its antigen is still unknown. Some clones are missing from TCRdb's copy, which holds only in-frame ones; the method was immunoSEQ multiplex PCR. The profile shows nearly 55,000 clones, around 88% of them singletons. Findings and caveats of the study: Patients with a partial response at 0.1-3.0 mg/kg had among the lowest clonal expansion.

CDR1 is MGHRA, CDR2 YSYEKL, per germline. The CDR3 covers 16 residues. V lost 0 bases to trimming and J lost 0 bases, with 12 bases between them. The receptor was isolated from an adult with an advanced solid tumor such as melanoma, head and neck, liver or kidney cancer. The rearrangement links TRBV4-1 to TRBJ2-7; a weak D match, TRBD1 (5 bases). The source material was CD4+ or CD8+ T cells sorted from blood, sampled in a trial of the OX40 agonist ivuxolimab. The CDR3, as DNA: TGCGCCAGCAGCCAAGATGGGTACAGGACCTCCTACGAGCAGTACTTC. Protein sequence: CASSQDGYRTSYEQYF.